The entry below gives a single T cell receptor (beta chain) sequence along with its context. Its target is not known. Trimming left V 4 bases short and J 12 bases short, with 24 bases between. This CDR3 region has 15 residues. In germline, CDR1 is LGHDT, CDR2 YNNKEL (reference sequence). TCRdb reanalysed the RT-PCR reads using MiXCR and keeps one entry per CDR3 protein. The sample yields 250,000 to 350,000 distinct CDR3 sequences, 20% to 25% seen once. The data originate from a study of response to subunit inactivated influenza vaccine. Study conclusions and caveats: With each seasonal influenza vaccination, the authors suggested, few new T cells are recruited.

The rearrangement joins TRBV3-1 to TRBJ1-1, with D possibly matching TRBD1 (6 bases). The sample was PBMCs from blood, taken approximately 22 months after vaccination. The origin of this receptor is a man between 50 and 69 years old who received an inactivated influenza vaccine. CDR3 sequence reads: CASSPGESLTKGTFF. DNA for the CDR3: TGTGCCAGCAGCCCAGGGGAGTCTCTGACAAAGGGAACTTTCTTT.